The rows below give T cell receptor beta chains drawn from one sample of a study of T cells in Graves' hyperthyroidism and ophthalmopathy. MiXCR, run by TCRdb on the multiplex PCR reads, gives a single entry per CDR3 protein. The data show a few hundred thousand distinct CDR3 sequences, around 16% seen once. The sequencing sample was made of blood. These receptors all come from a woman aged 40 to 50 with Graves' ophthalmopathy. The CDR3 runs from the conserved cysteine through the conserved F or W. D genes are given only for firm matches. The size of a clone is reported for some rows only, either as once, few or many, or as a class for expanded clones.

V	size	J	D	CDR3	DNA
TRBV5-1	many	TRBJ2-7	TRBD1	CASSLGTGSSYEQYF	TGCGCCAGCAGCTTAGGGACAGGGTCCTCCTACGAGCAGTACTTC
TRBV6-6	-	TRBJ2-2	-	CASSYSSSGTGELFF	TGTGCCAGCAGTTACTCGTCCAGCGGGACCGGGGAGCTGTTTTTT
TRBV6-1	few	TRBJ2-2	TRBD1	CASSAQPGQGPPGELFF	TGTGCCAGCAGTGCTCAACCGGGACAGGGACCCCCCGGGGAGCTGTTTTTT
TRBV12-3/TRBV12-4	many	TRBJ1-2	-	CASNLGGGFGYTF	TGTGCCAGCAACTTGGGGGGCGGCTTCGGCTACACCTTC
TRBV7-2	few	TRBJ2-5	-	CASNRGGPQETQYF	TGTGCCAGCAATAGAGGAGGTCCACAAGAGACCCAGTACTTC
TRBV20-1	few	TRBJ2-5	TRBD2	CSAGSGTSGTADYQETQYF	TGCAGTGCGGGATCCGGGACTAGCGGGACGGCTGATTATCAAGAGACCCAGTACTTC
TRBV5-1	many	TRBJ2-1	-	CASSFFGQGVYNEQFF	TGCGCCAGCAGCTTTTTTGGCCAGGGCGTCTACAATGAGCAGTTCTTC
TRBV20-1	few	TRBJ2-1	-	CSARGTGRYSGRGNEQFF	TGCAGTGCTAGGGGGACAGGGCGCTATAGCGGGAGAGGCAATGAGCAGTTCTTC
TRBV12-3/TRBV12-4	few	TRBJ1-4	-	CASSLGRRNEKLFF	TGTGCCAGCAGTCTGGGCCGCCGTAACGAAAAACTGTTTTTT
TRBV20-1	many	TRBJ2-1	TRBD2	CSARDLDSGAPGNEQFF	TGCAGTGCTAGAGATCTTGATAGCGGGGCCCCGGGGAATGAGCAGTTCTTC
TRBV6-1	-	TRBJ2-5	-	CASSEGLASQYF	TGTGCCAGCAGTGAAGGGCTGGCCTCCCAGTACTTC
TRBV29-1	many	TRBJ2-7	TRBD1	CSVAYPGTAHEQYF	TGCAGCGTTGCCTATCCCGGGACAGCCCACGAGCAGTACTTC
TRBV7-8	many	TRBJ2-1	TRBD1	CASSPHQGAGEQFF	TGTGCCAGCAGCCCCCACCAGGGGGCGGGTGAGCAGTTCTTC
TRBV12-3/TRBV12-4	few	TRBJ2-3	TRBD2	CASSGGLAGVDTQYF	TGTGCCAGCAGTGGGGGGCTAGCGGGGGTAGATACGCAGTATTTT
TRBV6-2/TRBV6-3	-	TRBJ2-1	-	CASSPNDHNEQFF	TGTGCCAGCAGTCCCAACGACCACAATGAGCAGTTCTTC
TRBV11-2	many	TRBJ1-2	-	CASSLAGPRGGGYTF	TGTGCCAGCAGCTTAGCCGGACCCAGGGGTGGTGGCTACACCTTC
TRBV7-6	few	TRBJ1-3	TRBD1	CASSLYRGSGNTIYF	TGTGCCAGCAGCTTATACAGGGGCTCTGGAAACACCATATATTTT
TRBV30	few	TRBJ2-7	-	CAWSNLPGVEQYF	TGTGCCTGGAGCAACTTACCAGGGGTCGAGCAGTACTTC
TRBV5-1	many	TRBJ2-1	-	CASSLGGGLSSYNEQFF	TGCGCCAGCAGCTTGGGAGGCGGGTTAAGCTCCTACAATGAGCAGTTCTTC